The clone carrying this TCR beta chain has only a few counts. Its antigen is undetermined. A constant-region primer served to make TCR beta cDNA from 500 to 550 ng total RNA. Modified slightly, ARM-PCR produced TCR beta libraries over three nested multiplex PCR rounds. TCRdb passed the multiplex PCR reads through MiXCR, listing each CDR3 protein once. Of fewer than 80,000 distinct CDR3 sequences listed, approximately 62% are singletons. The sample comes from a study of tumor-infiltrating lymphocytes in primary liver carcinoma. Across the study: Patients comprised men and women whose ages fell between 30 and 69 years. Between about 4.2 and 10 cm across, the tumors were all of stage T1-T3 N0M0.

Unsorted bulk tissue, about 19-32 mg of it, served as the source for co-extraction of RNA and DNA. The cohort consisted of patients whose primary liver carcinoma was surgically resected. Findings of the study overall: In tumor-adjacent and tumor-blood pairs, overlap was lower than in tumor region pairs.

This sequence originates from a man in his forties with primary liver carcinoma and hepatitis B virus infection. The sequenced material came from tumor-adjacent normal liver tissue.

In DNA, the CDR3 is TGTGCCTGGAGTGCGGATAGGAGGTCTGAAGCTTTCTTT. Translating gives CAWSADRRSEAFF. This chain connects TRBV30 to TRBJ1-1; D not resolved. This CDR3 is built from 13 residues. Germline values: CDR1 GTSNPN, CDR2 SVGIG (reference sequence). V was cut by 1 base and J by 6 bases, with 12 bases left in between.